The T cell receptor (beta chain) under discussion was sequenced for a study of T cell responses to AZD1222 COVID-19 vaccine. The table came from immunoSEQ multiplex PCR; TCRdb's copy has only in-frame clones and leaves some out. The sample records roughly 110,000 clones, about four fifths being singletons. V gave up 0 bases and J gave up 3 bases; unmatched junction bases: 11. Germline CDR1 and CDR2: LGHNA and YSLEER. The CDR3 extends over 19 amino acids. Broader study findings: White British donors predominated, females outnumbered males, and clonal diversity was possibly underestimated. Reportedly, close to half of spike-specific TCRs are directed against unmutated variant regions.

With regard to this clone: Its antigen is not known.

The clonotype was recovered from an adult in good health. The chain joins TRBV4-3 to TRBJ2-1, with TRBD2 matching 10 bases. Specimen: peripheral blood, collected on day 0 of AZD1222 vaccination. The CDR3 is CASSQDRGGAGGFYNEQFF. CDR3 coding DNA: TGCGCCAGCAGCCAAGATCGCGGTGGAGCGGGAGGGTTCTACAATGAGCAGTTCTTC.